The clone carrying this T cell receptor (beta chain) came up a few times. TCRdb processed the RT-PCR reads anew with MiXCR; each CDR3 protein has one entry. The sample shows hundreds of thousands of distinct CDR3 sequences, less than 20% of them seen only once. This CDR3 region has 14 residues. Losses at the gene ends were 3 bases for V and 7 bases for J; bases not matched to a gene: 6. Germline V lookup: CDR1 SQVTM, CDR2 ANQGSEA. The sample originates from a study of response to subunit inactivated influenza vaccine. The chain uses TRBV29-1 and TRBJ2-1, with 10 nucleotides matching TRBD1. Sequenced here: PBMCs from blood, sampled 4 to 6 days after vaccination. The sequence was obtained from a man aged 50-60 years who received an inactivated influenza vaccine. The CDR3 DNA follows: TGCAGCGTTGATGCTAGGGACAGGGGTAATGAGCAGTTCTTC. It yields the protein CSVDARDRGNEQFF.